What follows is one T cell receptor (beta chain) and its context. Study processing details: Reference gene primer amplification yielded estimated nucleated cell counts. Clones were sequenced by immunoSEQ multiplex PCR, and TCRdb holds only the in-frame ones, with some missing. The DNA was the basis for D and trimming; V, J and clone size are from that table. The repertoire holds 200,000 to 300,000 clones, with 87% as singletons. This entry is derived from a study of blood T cell repertoires in COVID-19. Background on the study: The United States, Italy and Spain provided the acute and convalescent COVID-19 samples. T cells, B-cell-depleted T cells, or PBMCs provided the cDNA or gDNA that served as material.

Germline V gene data show CDR1 as LGHDT and CDR2 as YNNKEL (reference sequence). V shed 2 bases, J shed 10 bases, and the junction held 5 bases outside the gene matches. This CDR3 comprises 15 residues. Source material: peripheral blood. V is TRBV3-1 (or the pseudogene TRBV3-2) and J is TRBJ2-1; 13 nucleotides align to TRBD2. The clonotype originates from a man aged 18 to 29 with active or convalescent COVID-19. CDR3 sequence (DNA): TGTGCCAGCAGCCAACGGACTAGCGGGAGTGGGGAGCAGTTCTTC. This translates into CASSQRTSGSGEQFF.